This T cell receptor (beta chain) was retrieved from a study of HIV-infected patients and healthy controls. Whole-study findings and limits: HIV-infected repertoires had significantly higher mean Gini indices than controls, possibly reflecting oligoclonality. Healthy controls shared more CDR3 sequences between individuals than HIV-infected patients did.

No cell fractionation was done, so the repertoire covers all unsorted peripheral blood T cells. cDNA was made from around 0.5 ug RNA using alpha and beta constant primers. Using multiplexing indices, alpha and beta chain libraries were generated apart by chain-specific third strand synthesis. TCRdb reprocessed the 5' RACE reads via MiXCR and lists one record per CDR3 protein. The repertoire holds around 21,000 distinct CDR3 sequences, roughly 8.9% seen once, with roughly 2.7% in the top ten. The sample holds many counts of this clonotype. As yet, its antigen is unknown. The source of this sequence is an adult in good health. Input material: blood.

CDR3 residues: CASSLRQYQPQHF. The CDR3 DNA follows: TGTGCCAGCAGCTTACGCCAGTATCAGCCCCAGCATTTT. The rearrangement uses TRBV7-2 and TRBJ1-5, with D uncertain. Germline assignment: CDR1 SGHTA and CDR2 FQGNSA. V lost 2 bases and J 5 bases, leaving 7 bases between the germline ends. This CDR3 has 13 amino acids.